This TCR beta chain was obtained from a study of blood T cell repertoires in COVID-19. Across the study: Acute and convalescent COVID-19 samples came from the United States, Italy and Spain. T cells, B-cell-depleted T cells, or PBMCs supplied cDNA or gDNA.

As processed by the authors: Counts of nucleated cells, estimated from reference gene primer amplification, were obtained. Method: immunoSEQ multiplex PCR; TCRdb's copy keeps in-frame clones and lacks some. V, J and clone size reflect that table, while D and trimming were determined from the DNA. The repertoire has roughly 150,000 clones, 83% of them found once; the top ten carry around 2.1%. Germline V gene lookup returns CDR1 SSHAT and CDR2 FNYEAQ (reference sequence). V lost 5 bases, J lost 4 bases, and 18 bases lay in between. The CDR3 has 15 residues. The origin of this receptor is a woman of 80 years or more with acute or convalescent COVID-19. Sequencing was done on a sample of peripheral blood. The V gene is TRBV7-7, the J gene TRBJ2-7, with a possible D match to TRBD2 (6 bases). The CDR3 reads CASSAGVPSVYEQYF. The CDR3 DNA follows: TGTGCCAGCAGCGCTGGAGTCCCTAGCGTGTACGAGCAGTACTTC.